The T cell receptor beta chain under discussion was sequenced for a study of control samples from healthy donors and cancer patients. Assay: immunoSEQ multiplex PCR; the TCRdb copy retains only in-frame clones and omits some. The sample contains approximately 160,000 clones, approximately 94% of which appear only once. The sample consisted of blood. This TCR derives from a woman aged 18-35 years in good health.

CDR3 loop: CASSSYRKETQYF. Here the CDR3 DNA reads TGTGCCAGCAGTTCCTACAGGAAAGAGACCCAGTACTTC. The J gene is TRBJ2-5, the V gene TRBV27; possible D gene TRBD1, 5 bases. V lost 4 bases, J lost 3 bases, and 9 bases lay in between. Germline V gene lookup returns CDR1 MNHEY and CDR2 SMNVEV (reference sequence). The CDR3 is 13 residues long.